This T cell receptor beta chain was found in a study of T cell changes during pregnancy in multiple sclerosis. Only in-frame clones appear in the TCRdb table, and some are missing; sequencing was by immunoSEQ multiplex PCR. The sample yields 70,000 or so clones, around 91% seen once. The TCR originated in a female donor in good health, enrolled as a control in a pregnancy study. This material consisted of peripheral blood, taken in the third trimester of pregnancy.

The CDR3 here is CASSPGTGGYNEQFF. The CDR3 region has the DNA TGTGCCAGCTCACCAGGGACAGGGGGATACAATGAGCAGTTCTTC. The V and J genes are TRBV18 and TRBJ2-1, with 11 bases that match TRBD1. The CDR3 extends over 15 amino acids. Losses at the gene ends were 2 bases for V and 4 bases for J; bases not matched to a gene: 1. Looked up from germline, CDR1 is KGHSH and CDR2 is LQKENI.